The clone carrying this TCR delta chain is medium-sized (0.01 to 0.1%). The sample has other DNA sequences that encode this CDR3 too. TCRdb re-called clones from the reads via CATT. The top ten hold about 14% of the sample, which has approximately 5,900 delta-chain clones, 2.6% seen once. These data originate in a study of gamma-delta chains in newborns, infants, children. Overall study context: Microbial exposure reportedly drives polyclonal innate γδ T cell expansion after birth.

The TCR comes from a child who was a newborn, infant or young child, either healthy, febrile or measles-vaccinated (not recorded which). Specimen: blood.

The CDR3 is CACDTTGSSWDTRQMFF. The CDR3 nucleotides read TGTGCCTGTGACACTACTGGGAGCTCCTGGGACACCCGACAGATGTTTTTC. The rearrangement links TRDV2 to TRDJ3, with D tentatively TRDD3 (6 bases). V gave up 1 base and J gave up 0 bases, with 9 bases separating them. CDR1 and CDR2 from the germline V gene are GEAIGNYY and EKD. This CDR3 is built from 17 residues.